This TCR beta chain was sequenced for a study of monozygotic twins with inflammatory bowel disease. The UMIs contained a 6-nucleotide sample barcode. They were added by template switching during cDNA synthesis. After re-calling the 5' RACE reads, TCRdb lists one entry per CDR3 protein, DNA absent. The sample has roughly 330,000 distinct CDR3 sequences. The germline CDR1 and CDR2 sequences are MGHRA and YSYEKL. The CDR3 sequence is 13 residues long. The TCR originated in a human donor with ulcerative colitis or Crohn's disease, or a healthy co-twin of an affected twin (not recorded which). Source material: blood. V usage is TRBV4-1 and J usage is TRBJ2-7; TCRdb indicates TRBD2, and absent DNA this call remains unverified. CDR3 region: CASSRGLDYEQYF.